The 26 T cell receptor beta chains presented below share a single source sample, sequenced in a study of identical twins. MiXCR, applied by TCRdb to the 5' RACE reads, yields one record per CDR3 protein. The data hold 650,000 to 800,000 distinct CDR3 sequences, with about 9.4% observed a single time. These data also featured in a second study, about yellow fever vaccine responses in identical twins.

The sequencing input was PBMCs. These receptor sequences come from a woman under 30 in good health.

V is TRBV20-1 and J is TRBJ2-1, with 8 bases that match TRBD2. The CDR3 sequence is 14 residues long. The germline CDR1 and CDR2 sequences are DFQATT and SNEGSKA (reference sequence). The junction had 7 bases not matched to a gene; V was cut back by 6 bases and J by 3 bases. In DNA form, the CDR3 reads TGCAGTGCCCCAGCGGGGGCTGGCTACAATGAGCAGTTCTTC. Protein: CSAPAGAGYNEQFF.

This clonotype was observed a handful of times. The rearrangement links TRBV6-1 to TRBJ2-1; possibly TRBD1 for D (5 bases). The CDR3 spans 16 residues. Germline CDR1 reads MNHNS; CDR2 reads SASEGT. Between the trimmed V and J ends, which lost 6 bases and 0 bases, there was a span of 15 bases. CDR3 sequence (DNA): TGTGCCAGCAGCCCCATAGGGGTCAGCTCCTACAATGAGCAGTTCTTC. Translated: CASSPIGVSSYNEQFF.

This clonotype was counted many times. The CDR3 nucleotides are TGTGCCAGCAGTTTAGGCGGAACCAATGAAAAACTGTTTTTT. This translates into CASSLGGTNEKLFF. The chain is built from TRBV28 and TRBJ1-4, with D unclear. V was cut by 2 bases and J by 5 bases, with 9 bases left in between. The germline V gene encodes CDR1 MDHEN and CDR2 SYDVKM. This CDR3 has 14 residues.

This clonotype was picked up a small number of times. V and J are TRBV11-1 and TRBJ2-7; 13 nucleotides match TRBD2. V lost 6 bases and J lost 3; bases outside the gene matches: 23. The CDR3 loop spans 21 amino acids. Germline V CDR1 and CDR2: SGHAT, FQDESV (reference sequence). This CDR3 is CASSPPRLPGTSGADFYEQYF. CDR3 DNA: TGTGCCAGCAGTCCGCCCAGGTTGCCCGGGACTAGCGGGGCTGATTTCTACGAGCAGTACTTC.

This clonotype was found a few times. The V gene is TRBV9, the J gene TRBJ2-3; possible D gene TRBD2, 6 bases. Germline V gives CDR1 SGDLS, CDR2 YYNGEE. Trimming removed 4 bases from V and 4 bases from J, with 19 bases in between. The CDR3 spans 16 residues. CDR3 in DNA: TGTGCCAGCAGCAAAAGACTAGTAATGGCTGCAGATACGCAGTATTTT. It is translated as CASSKRLVMAADTQYF.

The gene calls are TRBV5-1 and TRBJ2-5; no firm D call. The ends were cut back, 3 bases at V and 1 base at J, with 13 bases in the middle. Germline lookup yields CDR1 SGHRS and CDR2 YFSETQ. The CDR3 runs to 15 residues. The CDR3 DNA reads TGCGCCAGCAGCTACCCCTCAGGTAGCCAAGAGACCCAGTACTTC. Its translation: CASSYPSGSQETQYF.

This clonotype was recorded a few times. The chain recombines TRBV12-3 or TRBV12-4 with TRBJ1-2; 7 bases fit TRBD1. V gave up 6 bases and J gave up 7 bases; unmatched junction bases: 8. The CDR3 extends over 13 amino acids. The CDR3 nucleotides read TGTGCCAGCAGCCCCTTCACAGGGGTTGGCTACACCTTC. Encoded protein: CASSPFTGVGYTF.

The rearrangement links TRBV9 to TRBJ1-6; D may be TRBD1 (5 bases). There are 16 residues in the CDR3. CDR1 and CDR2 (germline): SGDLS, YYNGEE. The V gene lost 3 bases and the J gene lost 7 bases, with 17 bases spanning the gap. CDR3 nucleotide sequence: TGTGCCAGCAGCGAGCATACGGGGACTGGAAATTCACCCCTCCACTTT. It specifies CASSEHTGTGNSPLHF.

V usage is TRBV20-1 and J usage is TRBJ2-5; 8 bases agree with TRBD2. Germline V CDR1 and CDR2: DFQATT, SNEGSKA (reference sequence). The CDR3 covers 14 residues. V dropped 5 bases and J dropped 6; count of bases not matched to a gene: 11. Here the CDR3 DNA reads TGCAGTGCTGGAGGGACTAGTGGTGATCAGACCCAGTACTTC. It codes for CSAGGTSGDQTQYF.

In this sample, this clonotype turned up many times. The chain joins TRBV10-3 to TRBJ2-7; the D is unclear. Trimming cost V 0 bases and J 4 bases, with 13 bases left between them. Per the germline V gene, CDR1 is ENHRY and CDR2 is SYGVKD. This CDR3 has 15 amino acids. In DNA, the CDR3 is TGTGCCATCAGTGAGTCGTCGGGTCGTACTTACGAGCAGTACTTC. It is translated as CAISESSGRTYEQYF.

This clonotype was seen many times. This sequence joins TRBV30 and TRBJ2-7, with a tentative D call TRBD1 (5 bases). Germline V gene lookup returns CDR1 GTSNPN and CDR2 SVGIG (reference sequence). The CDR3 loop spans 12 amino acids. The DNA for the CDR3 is TGTGCTTGGGGCCAGGCCACCTACGAGCAGTACTTC. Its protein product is CAWGQATYEQYF.

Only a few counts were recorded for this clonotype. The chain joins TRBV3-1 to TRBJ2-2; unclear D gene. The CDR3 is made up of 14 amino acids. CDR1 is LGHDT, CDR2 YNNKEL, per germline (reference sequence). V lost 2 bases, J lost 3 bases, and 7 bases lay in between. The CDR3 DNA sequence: TGTGCCAGCAGCCAACGGTCGGACACCGGGGAGCTGTTTTTT. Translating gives CASSQRSDTGELFF.

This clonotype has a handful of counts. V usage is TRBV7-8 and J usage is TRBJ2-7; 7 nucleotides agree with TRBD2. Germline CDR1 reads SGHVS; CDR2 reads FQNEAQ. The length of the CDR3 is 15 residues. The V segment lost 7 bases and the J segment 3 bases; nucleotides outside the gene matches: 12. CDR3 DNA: TGTGCCAGCAAAACTGGGGGGGGAGTTCTCTACGAGCAGTACTTC. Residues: CASKTGGGVLYEQYF.

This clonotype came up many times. The chain's CDR3 is CATSSPPAGREAFF. For the CDR3, the DNA is TGTGCCACCAGCAGTCCCCCTGCCGGCAGGGAAGCTTTCTTT. The chain has TRBV15 and TRBJ1-1; no clear D gene. V was trimmed by 3 bases and J by 8 bases, leaving 16 bases between them. Germline assignment: CDR1 LNHNV and CDR2 YYDKDF (reference sequence). The CDR3 is made up of 14 amino acids.

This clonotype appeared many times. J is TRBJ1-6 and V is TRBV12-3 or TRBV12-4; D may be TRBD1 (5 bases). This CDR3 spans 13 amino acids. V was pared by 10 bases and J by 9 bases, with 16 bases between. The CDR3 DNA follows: TGTGCCACCCGCCGGGGGGATGTTTCACCCCTCCACTTT. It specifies CATRRGDVSPLHF.

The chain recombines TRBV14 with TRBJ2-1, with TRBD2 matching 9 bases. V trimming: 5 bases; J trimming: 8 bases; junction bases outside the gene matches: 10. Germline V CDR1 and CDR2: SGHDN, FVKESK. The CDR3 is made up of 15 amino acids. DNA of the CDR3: TGTGCCAGCAGCTATCTCGCGGGGGGGCTTGATGAGCAGTTCTTC. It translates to CASSYLAGGLDEQFF.

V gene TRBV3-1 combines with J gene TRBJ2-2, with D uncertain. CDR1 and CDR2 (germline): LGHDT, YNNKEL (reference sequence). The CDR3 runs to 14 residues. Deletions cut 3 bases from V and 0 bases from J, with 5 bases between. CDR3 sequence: CASSQDANTGELFF. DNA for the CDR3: TGTGCCAGCAGCCAGGATGCGAACACCGGGGAGCTGTTTTTT.

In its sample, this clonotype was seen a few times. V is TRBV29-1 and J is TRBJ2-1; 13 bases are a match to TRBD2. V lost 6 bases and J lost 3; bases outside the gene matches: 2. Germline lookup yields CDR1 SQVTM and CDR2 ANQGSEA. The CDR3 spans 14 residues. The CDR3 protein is CSVRTSGSYNEQFF. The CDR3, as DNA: TGCAGCGTCAGGACTAGCGGGAGCTACAATGAGCAGTTCTTC.

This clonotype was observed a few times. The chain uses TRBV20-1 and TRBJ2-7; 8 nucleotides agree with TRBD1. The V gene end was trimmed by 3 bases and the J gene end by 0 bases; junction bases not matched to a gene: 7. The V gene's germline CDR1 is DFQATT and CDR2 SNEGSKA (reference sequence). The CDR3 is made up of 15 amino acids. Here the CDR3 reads CSASPRTGSSYEQYF. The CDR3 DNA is TGCAGTGCTAGTCCCCGGACAGGGAGCTCCTACGAGCAGTACTTC.

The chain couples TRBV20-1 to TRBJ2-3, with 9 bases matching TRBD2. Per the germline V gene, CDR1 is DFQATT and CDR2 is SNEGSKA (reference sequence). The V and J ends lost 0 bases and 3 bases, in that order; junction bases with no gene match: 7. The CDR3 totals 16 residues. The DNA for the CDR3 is TGCAGTGCTAGAGACCAGACTAGCGGAGATACAGATACGCAGTATTTT. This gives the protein CSARDQTSGDTDTQYF.

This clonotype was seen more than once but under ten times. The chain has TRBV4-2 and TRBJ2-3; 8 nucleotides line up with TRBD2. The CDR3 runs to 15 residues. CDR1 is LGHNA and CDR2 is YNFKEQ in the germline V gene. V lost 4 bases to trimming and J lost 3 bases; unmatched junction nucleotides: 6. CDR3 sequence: CASSRAAGVTDTQYF. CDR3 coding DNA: TGTGCCAGCAGCCGGGCAGCGGGAGTTACAGATACGCAGTATTTT.

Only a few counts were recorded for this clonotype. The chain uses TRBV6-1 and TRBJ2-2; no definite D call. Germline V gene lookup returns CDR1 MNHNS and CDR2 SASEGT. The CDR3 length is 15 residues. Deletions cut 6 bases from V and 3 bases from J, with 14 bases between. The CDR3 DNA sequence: TGTGCCAGCAGCGGAGTTTCGGCCGACACCGGGGAGCTGTTTTTT. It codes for CASSGVSADTGELFF.

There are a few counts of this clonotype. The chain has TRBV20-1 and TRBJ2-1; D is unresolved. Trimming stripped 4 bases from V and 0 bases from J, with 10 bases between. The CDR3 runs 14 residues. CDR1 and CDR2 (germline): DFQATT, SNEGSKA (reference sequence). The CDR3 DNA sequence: TGCAGTGCTATTCACAGAAACTCCTACAATGAGCAGTTCTTC. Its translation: CSAIHRNSYNEQFF.

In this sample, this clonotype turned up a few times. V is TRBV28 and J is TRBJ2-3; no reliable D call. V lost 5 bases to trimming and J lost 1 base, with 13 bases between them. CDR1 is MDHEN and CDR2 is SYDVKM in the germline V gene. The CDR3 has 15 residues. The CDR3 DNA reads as TGTGCCAGCAGTCCCGCAGGCAAGGGCACAGATACGCAGTATTTT. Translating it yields CASSPAGKGTDTQYF.

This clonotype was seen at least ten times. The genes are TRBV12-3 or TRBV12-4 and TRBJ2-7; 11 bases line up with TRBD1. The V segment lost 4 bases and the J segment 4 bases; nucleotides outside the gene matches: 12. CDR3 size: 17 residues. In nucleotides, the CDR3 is TGTGCCAGCAGTTCAGGACAGGGGGCTTGGTCAAAGTACGAGCAGTACTTC. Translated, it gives CASSSGQGAWSKYEQYF.

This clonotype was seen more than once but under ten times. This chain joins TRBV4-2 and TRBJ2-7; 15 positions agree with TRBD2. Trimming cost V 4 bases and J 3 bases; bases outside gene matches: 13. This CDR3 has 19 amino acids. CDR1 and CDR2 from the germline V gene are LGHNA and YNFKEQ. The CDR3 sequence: CASSRESGLAGGGNYEQYF. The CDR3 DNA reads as TGTGCCAGCAGCCGGGAGTCGGGACTAGCGGGAGGAGGAAACTACGAGCAGTACTTC.